The clone carrying this T cell receptor beta chain was seen ten or more times. Antigen: not known. The data stem from a study of early T cells in non-severe SARS-CoV-2 infection. At the level of the study: Chains were not paired, and sequencing was done on bulk RNA from unsorted whole blood. Study-level findings and limits: A preference for anti-spike CD8 responses marked VDJdb matching, which missed private and CD4 specificities.

Individual cDNA molecules each received unique molecular identifiers attached to them. In TCRdb, the 5' RACE reads were re-called with MiXCR into one record per CDR3 protein. The sample consists of around 70,000 distinct CDR3 sequences, more than 9% of them appearing once. Germline V CDR1 and CDR2: LGHDT, YNNKEL (reference sequence). The V end was cut by 3 bases, the J end by 7 bases, with 7 bases between. CDR3 length: 11 amino acids. The sequence was obtained from an adult who was a healthcare worker with PCR-confirmed SARS-CoV-2 infection or an uninfected control (not recorded which). This chain connects TRBV3-1 to TRBJ2-7; D is perhaps TRBD2 (6 bases). Specimen: whole blood. The chain's CDR3 is CASSHGGEQYF. CDR3 coding DNA: TGTGCCAGCAGCCATGGGGGGGAGCAGTACTTC.